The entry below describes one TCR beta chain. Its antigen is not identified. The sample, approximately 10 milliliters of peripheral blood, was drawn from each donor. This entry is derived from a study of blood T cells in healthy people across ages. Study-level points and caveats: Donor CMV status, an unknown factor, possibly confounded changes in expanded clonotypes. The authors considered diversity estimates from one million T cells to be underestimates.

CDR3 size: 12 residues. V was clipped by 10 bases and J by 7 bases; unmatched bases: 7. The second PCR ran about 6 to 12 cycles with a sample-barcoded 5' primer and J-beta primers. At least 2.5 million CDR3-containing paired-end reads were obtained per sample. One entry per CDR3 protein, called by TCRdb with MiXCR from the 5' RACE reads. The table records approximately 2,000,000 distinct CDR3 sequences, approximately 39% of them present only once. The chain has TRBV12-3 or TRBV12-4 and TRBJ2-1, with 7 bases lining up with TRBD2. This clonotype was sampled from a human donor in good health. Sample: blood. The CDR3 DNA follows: TGTGCCACCGGGGGAGGGTATAATGAGCAGTTCTTC. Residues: CATGGGYNEQFF.